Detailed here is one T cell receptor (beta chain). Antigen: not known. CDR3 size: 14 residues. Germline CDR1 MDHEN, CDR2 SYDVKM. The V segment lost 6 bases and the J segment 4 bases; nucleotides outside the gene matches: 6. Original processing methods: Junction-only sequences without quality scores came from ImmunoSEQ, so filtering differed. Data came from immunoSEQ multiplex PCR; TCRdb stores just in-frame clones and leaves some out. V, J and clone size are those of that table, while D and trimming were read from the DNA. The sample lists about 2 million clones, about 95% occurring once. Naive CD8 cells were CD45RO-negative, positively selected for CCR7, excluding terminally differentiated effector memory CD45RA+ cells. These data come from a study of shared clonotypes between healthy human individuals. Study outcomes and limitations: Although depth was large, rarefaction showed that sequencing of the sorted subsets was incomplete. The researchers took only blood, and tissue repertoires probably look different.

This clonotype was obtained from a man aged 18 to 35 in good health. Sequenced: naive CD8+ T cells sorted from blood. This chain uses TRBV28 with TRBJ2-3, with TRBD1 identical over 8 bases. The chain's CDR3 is CASSWTGMADTQYF. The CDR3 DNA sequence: TGTGCCAGCAGCTGGACAGGGATGGCAGATACGCAGTATTTT.